This T cell receptor beta chain was obtained from a study of blood T cell repertoires in COVID-19. Trimming shortened V by 4 bases and J by 0 bases, and 13 bases separated the two germline ends. This CDR3 is built from 16 residues. Germline V gene data show CDR1 as LNHDA and CDR2 as SQIVND (reference sequence). Some clones are missing from TCRdb's copy, which holds only in-frame ones; the method was immunoSEQ multiplex PCR. The profile covers about 430,000 clones, with about 88% appearing a single time and approximately 1.5% taken by the ten largest. The chain links TRBV19 to TRBJ1-5, with TRBD1 as a possible D gene (5 bases). The receptor was derived from a woman aged 18-29 years who had been exposed to COVID-19. Source material: PBMCs or T cells enriched from blood (not recorded which). The CDR3 bases are TGTGCCAGTAGTAGGGGAGGGGCTAATAGCAATCAGCCCCAGCATTTT. Translating gives CASSRGGANSNQPQHF.